The entry below gives a single TCR beta chain sequence along with its context. An end of the junction differs from the germline gene, which may be a read error. The same CDR3 arises from other DNA sequences in this sample as well. This entry is derived from a study of cytomegalovirus exposure and HLA in healthy donors. Germline lookup yields CDR1 SQVTM and CDR2 ANQGSEA. The CDR3 runs 14 residues. PCR employed 60 Vbeta and 13 Jbeta primers. Repertoires were generated with immunoSEQ multiplex PCR, while TCRdb's copy carries only in-frame clones and drops some. The sample data list 160,000 or so clones. The sequenced sample consisted of PBMCs. V and J are TRBV29-1 and TRBJ2-7; D unresolved. This receptor was taken from a man aged 25 to 45 in good health and CMV-seronegative. CDR3 in DNA: TGCAGCGCCTTACGATCCCGAACAGCCTACGAACAGTACTTC. Translation: CSALRSRTAYEQYF.